This TCR beta chain was identified during a study of T cells in Graves' hyperthyroidism and ophthalmopathy. As for the study in general: Prior to any treatment, at the point of initial diagnosis, peripheral blood was collected.

This clonotype was counted at least ten times. The target antigen is unknown. Any patient presenting with uncontrolled infection, other autoimmune disease, pregnancy or lactation was left out. The TCR beta CDR3 regions underwent amplification using RNA transcripts as the source. An initial round of RT-PCR targeting the TCR CDR3 relied on the HTBI primer set. One entry per CDR3 protein, called by TCRdb with MiXCR from the multiplex PCR reads. This table holds fewer than 650,000 distinct CDR3 sequences, about 14% found once. The CDR3 runs 13 residues. The V and J ends lost 7 bases and 4 bases respectively, with 8 bases between them. Germline values: CDR1 MNHEY, CDR2 SVGAGI. Study conclusions and caveats: Model predictions of ophthalmopathy came a median approximately 6.8 months before onset. The majority of expanded thyroid clonotypes above 0.001 also appeared in blood.

The sequenced material came from blood. V usage is TRBV6-5 and J usage is TRBJ1-6; no clear D. The source of this sequence is a woman aged 40-49 years with Graves' ophthalmopathy. DNA for the CDR3: TGTGCCAGCAACAACGGTTATAATTCACCCCTCCACTTT. It yields the protein CASNNGYNSPLHF.